This T cell receptor beta chain was sequenced for a study of T cell responses to AZD1222 COVID-19 vaccine. Findings and caveats of the study: Just 5 to 7 AZD1222 recipients were seropositive at baseline. Females made up more of the donors, who were largely white British, and clonal diversity may have come out too low. Spike was spanned by vaccine-associated CD4 TCRs, which were dominant at 160-218 and 743-854.

The protocol was immunoSEQ multiplex PCR, while the TCRdb copy is restricted to in-frame clones and leaves out a portion. The sample holds 50,000 to 85,000 clones, 79% seen once. Germline CDR1 and CDR2: MGHDK and SYGVNS. After removal of 3 bases from V and 8 bases from J, the junction contained 6 bases not matched to a gene. This CDR3 is 14 amino acids long. A note on this clone: The antigen is undetermined.

The TCR sequence derives from an adult in good health. The sequencing here drew on peripheral blood, taken on day 0 of MenACWY control vaccination. This chain joins TRBV25-1 and TRBJ2-1; 8 positions agree with TRBD2. In DNA, the CDR3 is TGTGCCAGCAGTGAGGTCGGGAGGGTGGATGAGCAGTTCTTC. This encodes CASSEVGRVDEQFF.